This T cell receptor beta chain derives from a study of CD8+CD57+ T cells in acquired aplastic anemia. Turning to the study itself: The mean DNA yield obtained from sorted CD4+ and CD8+ cells came to roughly 3 ug.

Details on this clonotype: Compared with germline, one end of the junction differs, possibly owing to a read error.

The CDR3 totals 19 residues. The germline gives CDR1 SGDLS, CDR2 YYNGEE. Selection for sequencing was limited to patients who had shown CD8+CD57+ cell expansion by flow cytometry. CDR3 and TCR beta VDJ profiling relied on a genomic DNA template. Using its own MiXCR run on the reads, TCRdb lists one record per CDR3 protein. The sample has 150,000 to 200,000 distinct CDR3 sequences, 40% to 55% seen once. The origin of this receptor is a human donor with aplastic anemia. V gene TRBV9 combines with J gene TRBJ2-5; 16 bases fit TRBD2. Sequencing was carried out using sorted CD4+, CD8+, or CD8+CD57+ T cells (not recorded which) from PBMCs. The CDR3 loop is CASGVVGLAGGPLQETQYF. CDR3 nucleotides: TGTGCCAGCGGCGTAGTGGGACTAGCGGGGGGGCCGCTCCAAGAGACCCAGTACTTC.